This T cell receptor (beta chain) emerged from a study of T cell changes during pregnancy in multiple sclerosis. The assay was immunoSEQ multiplex PCR, and TCRdb's table has in-frame clones only and misses some. The profile shows about 61,000 clones, about 87% of them singletons. Germline V lookup: CDR1 SGHTA, CDR2 FQGNSA. This CDR3 region has 17 residues. J gave up 9 bases and V 2 bases, and 16 bases lay outside the gene matches. The rearrangement links TRBV7-2 to TRBJ2-1, with 7 bases fitting TRBD2. This sample comprised peripheral blood, obtained in the first trimester of pregnancy. This TCR derives from a female donor in good health, enrolled as a control in a pregnancy study. CDR3 sequence reads: CASSLLPLSGQTGEQFF. For the CDR3, the DNA is TGTGCCAGCAGCTTACTTCCCCTTAGCGGGCAAACAGGTGAGCAGTTCTTC. The full variable domain, completed using reference TRBV7-2 and TRBJ2-1, is GAGVSQSPSNKVTEKGKDVELRCDPISGHTALYWYRQSLGQGLEFLIYFQGNSAPDKSGLPSDRFSAERTGGSVSTLTIQRTQQEDSAVYLCASSLLPLSGQTGEQFFGPGTRLTVL.